Listed here are 15 T cell receptor beta chains from one sample, sequenced in a study of blood T cell repertoires in COVID-19. Repertoires were generated with immunoSEQ multiplex PCR, while TCRdb's copy carries only in-frame clones and drops some. The data hold about 100,000 clones, with more than 85% observed a single time. The specimen was peripheral blood. These receptors all come from a man younger than 45 in a cohort sampled during active COVID-19.

This clone was seen more than once but under ten times. One end of the junction is discordant with germline, which a read error may explain. The chain has TRBV4-1 and TRBJ2-7, with 8 bases lining up with TRBD1. Germline V gene data show CDR1 as MGHRA and CDR2 as YSYEKL. The CDR3 length is 12 residues. The DNA for the CDR3 is TGCGCCAGCAGCCAATCCCGGGGACAGGTCGTCTTC. Its protein product is CASSQSRGQVVF.

V is TRBV7-8 and J is TRBJ1-5; 11 nucleotides match TRBD1. The junction had 5 bases not matched to a gene; V was cut back by 1 base and J by 6 bases. CDR1 and CDR2 (germline): SGHVS, FQNEAQ. CDR3 size: 16 residues. In DNA, the CDR3 is TGTGCCAGCAGCTTAGGCAGGACAGGGGGCGGTCAGCCCCAGCATTTT. Its translation is CASSLGRTGGGQPQHF.

V usage is TRBV7-2 and J usage is TRBJ2-2; a weak D match, TRBD2 (6 bases). Trimming pared 5 bases from V and 9 bases from J, leaving 16 bases between. CDR3 length: 14 amino acids. The germline CDR1 and CDR2 sequences are SGHTA and FQGNSA. The CDR3 DNA follows: TGTGCCAGCAGCCCTGGGACTGGAACGCGGGAGCTGTTTTTT. Translating it yields CASSPGTGTRELFF. The full variable domain, rest sourced from reference TRBV7-2 and TRBJ2-2, is GAGVSQSPSNKVTEKGKDVELRCDPISGHTALYWYRQSLGQGLEFLIYFQGNSAPDKSGLPSDRFSAERTGGSVSTLTIQRTQQEDSAVYLCASSPGTGTRELFFGEGSRLTVL.

V usage is TRBV7-9 and J usage is TRBJ1-2; 8 positions agree with TRBD1. Germline values: CDR1 SEHNR, CDR2 FQNEAQ (reference sequence). With 1 base clipped from V and 8 bases from J, the junction kept 3 bases outside the gene matches. This CDR3 spans 13 amino acids. CDR3: CASSLETGDGYTF. The CDR3 DNA follows: TGTGCCAGCAGCTTAGAGACAGGGGACGGCTACACCTTC. The whole variable domain, filled in from reference TRBV7-9 and TRBJ1-2, reads DTGVSQNPRHKITKRGQNVTFRCDPISEHNRLYWYRQTLGQGPEFLTYFQNEAQLEKSRLLSDRFSAERPKGSFSTLEIQRTEQGDSAMYLCASSLETGDGYTFGSGTRLTVV.

V is TRBV6-5 and J is TRBJ1-2, with 9 bases aligning to TRBD1. The germline gives CDR1 MNHEY, CDR2 SVGAGI. The CDR3 covers 15 residues. The V gene end was trimmed by 5 bases and the J gene end by 4 bases; junction bases not matched to a gene: 8. CDR3 nucleotides: TGTGCCAGCAGTCCGGGACAGGGCCGCCCCTATGGCTACACCTTC. Its protein is CASSPGQGRPYGYTF.

CDR3 protein: CASSSLAGGPIEQFF. In DNA form, the CDR3 reads TGTGCCAGCAGTTCCCTAGCGGGGGGGCCAATTGAGCAGTTCTTC. The rearrangement links TRBV6-6 to TRBJ2-1, with 12 nucleotides matching TRBD2. After removal of 4 bases from V and 9 bases from J, the junction contained 7 bases not matched to a gene. This CDR3 contains 15 residues. Germline lookup yields CDR1 MNHNY and CDR2 SVGAGI (reference sequence).

The V and J genes are TRBV12-5 and TRBJ2-3, with D tentatively TRBD2 (7 bases). Germline-derived CDR1 and CDR2 are LGHNT and FRNRAP. The CDR3 extends over 15 amino acids. V lost 2 bases and J lost 4, with 13 bases in between. CDR3 nucleotide sequence: TGTGCTAGTGGTTTGCATGGGGGGGGCCCAGATACGCAGTATTTT. This codes for CASGLHGGGPDTQYF. Filled out from reference TRBV12-5 and TRBJ2-3, the complete variable domain reads DARVTQTPRHKVTEMGQEVTMRCQPILGHNTVFWYRQTMMQGLELLAYFRNRAPLDDSGMPKDRFSAEMPDATLATLKIQPSEPRDSAVYFCASGLHGGGPDTQYFGPGTRLTVL.

J is TRBJ2-3 and V is TRBV15; the D gene is possibly TRBD1 (8 bases). Deletions cut 5 bases from V and 4 bases from J, with 22 bases between. CDR1 LNHNV and CDR2 YYDKDF come from the germline V gene (reference sequence). The CDR3 has 17 residues. The CDR3 DNA is TGTGCCACCAGCGAGGCCTATCACAGGGGGAGGGCAGATACGCAGTATTTT. Its protein is CATSEAYHRGRADTQYF.

The chain is built from TRBV19 and TRBJ2-7; D uncertain. This CDR3 spans 13 amino acids. The V gene's germline CDR1 is LNHDA and CDR2 SQIVND (reference sequence). With 2 bases removed from V and 2 bases from J, the gap between germline ends came to 7 bases. DNA for the CDR3: TGTGCCAGTAGTATATCAGTTACCTACGAGCAGTACTTC. Translated: CASSISVTYEQYF.

The chain combines TRBV5-4 with TRBJ1-1; a weak D match, TRBD1 (6 bases). The CDR3 extends over 15 amino acids. Per germline, CDR1 SGHNT and CDR2 YYREEE (reference sequence). The V and J ends lost 2 bases and 6 bases respectively, with 17 bases between them. As DNA, the CDR3 is TGTGCCAGCAGCTTTAAAAAGGGGGATAGGTCTGAAGCTTTCTTT. This translates into CASSFKKGDRSEAFF.

This chain joins TRBV30 and TRBJ2-1; 7 positions match TRBD2. The CDR3 consists of 16 residues. V gave up 4 bases and J gave up 4 bases; unmatched junction bases: 13. Germline lookup yields CDR1 GTSNPN and CDR2 SVGIG (reference sequence). CDR3 sequence: CAWIGRGSNVYNEQFF. CDR3 nucleotide sequence: TGTGCCTGGATAGGGCGGGGGAGCAACGTATACAATGAGCAGTTCTTC.

V usage is TRBV6-5 and J usage is TRBJ2-7; 9 nucleotides match TRBD1. This CDR3 region has 15 residues. The V gene end was trimmed by 5 bases and the J gene end by 2 bases; junction bases not matched to a gene: 7. Germline V CDR1 and CDR2: MNHEY, SVGAGI. The CDR3 region is CASSTGQGMPYEQYF. CDR3 nucleotide sequence: TGTGCCAGCAGTACGGGACAGGGTATGCCCTACGAGCAGTACTTC.

The chain links TRBV19 to TRBJ1-1; D is undetermined. Germline-derived CDR1 and CDR2 are LNHDA and SQIVND (reference sequence). Trimming cost V 7 bases and J 6 bases, with 15 bases left between them. This CDR3 region has 13 residues. The chain's CDR3 is CASKTRSLAEAFF. In DNA form, the CDR3 reads TGTGCCAGTAAGACCAGGTCCCTCGCTGAAGCTTTCTTT.

The chain couples TRBV7-8 to TRBJ1-6, with a weak D call TRBD1 (5 bases). Trimming removed 3 bases from V and 5 bases from J, with 11 bases in between. Per germline, CDR1 SGHVS and CDR2 FQNEAQ. The CDR3 loop spans 15 amino acids. CDR3 in amino acids: CASSLGGFNNSPLHF. The CDR3 coding sequence is TGTGCCAGCAGCTTGGGGGGGTTTAATAATTCACCCCTCCACTTT.

V usage is TRBV5-4 and J usage is TRBJ1-4; 9 positions agree with TRBD1. This CDR3 has 13 residues. The ends lost 3 bases at V and 10 bases at J; junction bases unmatched: 4. Germline V lookup: CDR1 SGHNT, CDR2 YYREEE (reference sequence). The CDR3 bases are TGTGCCAGCAGCTGGGGACAGGGAGGAAAACTGTTTTTT. This translates into CASSWGQGGKLFF.